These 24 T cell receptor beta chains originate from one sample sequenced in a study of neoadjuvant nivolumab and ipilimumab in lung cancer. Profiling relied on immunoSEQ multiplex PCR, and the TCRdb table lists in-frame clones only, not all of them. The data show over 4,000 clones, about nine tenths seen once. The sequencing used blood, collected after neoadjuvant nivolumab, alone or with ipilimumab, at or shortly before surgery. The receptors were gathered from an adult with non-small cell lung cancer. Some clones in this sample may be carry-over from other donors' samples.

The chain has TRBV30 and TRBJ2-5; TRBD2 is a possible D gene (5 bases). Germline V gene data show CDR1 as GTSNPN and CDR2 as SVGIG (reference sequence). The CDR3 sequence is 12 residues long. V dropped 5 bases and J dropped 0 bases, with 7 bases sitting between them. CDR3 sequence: CAWRDYQETQYF. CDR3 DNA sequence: TGTGCCTGGCGGGATTACCAAGAGACCCAGTACTTC.

In DNA, the CDR3 is TGTGCCAGCAGTTCAAACTATGGCTACACCTTC. Amino acids: CASSSNYGYTF. This chain links TRBV9 with TRBJ1-2; D is ambiguous. Trimming removed 5 bases from V and 2 bases from J, with 4 bases in between. CDR3 length: 11 residues. The germline V gene has CDR1 SGDLS and CDR2 YYNGEE.

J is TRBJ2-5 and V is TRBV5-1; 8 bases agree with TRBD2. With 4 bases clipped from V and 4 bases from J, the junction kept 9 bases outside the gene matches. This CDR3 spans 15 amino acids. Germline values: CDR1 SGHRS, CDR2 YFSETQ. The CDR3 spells CASSPSVAGRETQYF. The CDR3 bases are TGCGCCAGCAGCCCCAGTGTAGCGGGACGAGAGACCCAGTACTTC.

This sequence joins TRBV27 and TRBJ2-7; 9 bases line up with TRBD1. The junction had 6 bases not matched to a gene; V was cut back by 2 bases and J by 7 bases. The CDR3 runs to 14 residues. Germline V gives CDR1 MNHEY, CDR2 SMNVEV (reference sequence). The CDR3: CASSLGYRGLEQYF. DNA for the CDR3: TGTGCCAGCAGTTTAGGTTACAGGGGGCTTGAGCAGTACTTC.

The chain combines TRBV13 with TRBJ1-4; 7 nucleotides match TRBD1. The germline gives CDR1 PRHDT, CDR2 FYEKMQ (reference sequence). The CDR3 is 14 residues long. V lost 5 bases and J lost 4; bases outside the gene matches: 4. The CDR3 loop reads CASSVGTVNEKLFF. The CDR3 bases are TGTGCCAGCAGCGTCGGGACAGTTAATGAAAAACTGTTTTTT.

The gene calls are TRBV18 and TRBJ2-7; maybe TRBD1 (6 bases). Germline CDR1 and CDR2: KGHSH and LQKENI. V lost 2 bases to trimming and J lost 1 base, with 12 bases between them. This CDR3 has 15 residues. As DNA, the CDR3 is TGTGCCAGCTCACCATCCGCCCAGGGGTCCTACGAGCAGTACTTC. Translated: CASSPSAQGSYEQYF.

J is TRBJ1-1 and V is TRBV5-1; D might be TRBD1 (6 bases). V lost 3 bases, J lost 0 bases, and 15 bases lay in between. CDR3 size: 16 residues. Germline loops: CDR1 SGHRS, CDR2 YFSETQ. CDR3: CASSSDSGHLNTEAFF. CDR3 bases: TGCGCCAGCAGCTCCGACTCGGGACACCTGAACACTGAAGCTTTCTTT. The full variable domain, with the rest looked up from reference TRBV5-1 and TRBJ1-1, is KAGVTQTPRYLIKTRGQQVTLSCSPISGHRSVSWYQQTPGQGLQFLFEYFSETQRNKGNFPGRFSGRQFSNSRSEMNVSTLELGDSALYLCASSSDSGHLNTEAFFGQGTRLTVV.

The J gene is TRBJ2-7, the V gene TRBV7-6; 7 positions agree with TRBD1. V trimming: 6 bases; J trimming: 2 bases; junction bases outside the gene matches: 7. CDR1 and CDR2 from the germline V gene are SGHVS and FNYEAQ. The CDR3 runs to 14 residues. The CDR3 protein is CASSSPGQTYEQYF. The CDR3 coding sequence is TGTGCCAGCAGTAGTCCGGGACAGACCTACGAGCAGTACTTC.

The CDR3 sequence: CASSLDPGQQPQHF. CDR3 sequence (DNA): TGCGCCAGCAGCTTGGATCCAGGGCAGCAGCCCCAGCATTTT. This chain joins TRBV5-1 and TRBJ1-5; D perhaps matches TRBD1 (5 bases). V lost 0 bases to trimming and J lost 7 bases, with 11 bases between them. The CDR3 totals 14 residues. CDR1 SGHRS and CDR2 YFSETQ come from the germline V gene.

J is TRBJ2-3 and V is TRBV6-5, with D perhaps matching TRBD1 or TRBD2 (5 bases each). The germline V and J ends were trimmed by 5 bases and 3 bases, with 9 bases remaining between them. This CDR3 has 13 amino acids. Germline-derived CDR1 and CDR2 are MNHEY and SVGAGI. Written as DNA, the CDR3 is TGTGCCAGCAGTCAGAGGGGTACAGATACGCAGTATTTT. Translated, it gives CASSQRGTDTQYF.

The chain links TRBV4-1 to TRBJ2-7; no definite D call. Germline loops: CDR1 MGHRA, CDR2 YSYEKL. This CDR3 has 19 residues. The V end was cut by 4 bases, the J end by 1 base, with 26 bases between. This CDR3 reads CASSLGPIYSLGRSYEQYF. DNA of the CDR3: TGCGCCAGCAGCCTTGGTCCGATTTATAGCCTCGGTAGGTCCTACGAGCAGTACTTC.

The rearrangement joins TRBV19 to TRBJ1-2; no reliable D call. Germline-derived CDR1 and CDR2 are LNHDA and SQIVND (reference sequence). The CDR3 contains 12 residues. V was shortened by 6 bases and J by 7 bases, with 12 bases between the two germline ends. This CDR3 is CASSGRPSGYTF. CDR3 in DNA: TGTGCCAGTAGCGGGCGGCCAAGTGGCTACACCTTC.

The CDR3 here is CASSPLGQGKGYTF. The CDR3, as DNA: TGTGCCAGCAGTCCACTGGGACAGGGTAAAGGCTACACCTTC. The chain combines TRBV7-2 with TRBJ1-2; TRBD1 matches at 9 bases. The CDR3 length is 14 residues. Per germline, CDR1 SGHTA and CDR2 FQGNSA. V dropped 6 bases and J dropped 8; count of bases not matched to a gene: 10.

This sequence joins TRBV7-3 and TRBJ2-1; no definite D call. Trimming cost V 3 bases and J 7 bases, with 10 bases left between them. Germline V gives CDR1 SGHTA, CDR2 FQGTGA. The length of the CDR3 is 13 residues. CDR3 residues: CASSFDSQNEQFF. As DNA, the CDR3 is TGTGCCAGCAGCTTTGACTCTCAAAATGAGCAGTTCTTC.

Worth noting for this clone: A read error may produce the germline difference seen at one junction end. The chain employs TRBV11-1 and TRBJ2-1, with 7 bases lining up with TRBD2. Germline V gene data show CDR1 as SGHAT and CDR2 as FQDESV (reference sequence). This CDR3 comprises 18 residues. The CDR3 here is CASTLGLAVRSSYNEQFF. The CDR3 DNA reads TGTGCCAGCACCTTAGGGCTAGCGGTACGGAGCTCCTACAATGAGCAGTTCTTC.

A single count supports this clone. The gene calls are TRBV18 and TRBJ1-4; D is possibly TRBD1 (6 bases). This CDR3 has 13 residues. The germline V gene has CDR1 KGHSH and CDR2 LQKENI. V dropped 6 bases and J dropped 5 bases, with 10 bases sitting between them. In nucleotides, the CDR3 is TGTGCCAGCTCCCGTGGGGGCAATGAAAAACTGTTTTTT. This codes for CASSRGGNEKLFF.

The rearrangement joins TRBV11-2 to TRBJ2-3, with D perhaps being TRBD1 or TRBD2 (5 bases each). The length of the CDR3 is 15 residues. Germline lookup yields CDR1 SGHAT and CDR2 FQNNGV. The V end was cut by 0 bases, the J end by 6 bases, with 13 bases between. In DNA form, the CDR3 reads TGTGCCAGCAGCTTAGATGGGGACGGGGAGGATACGCAGTATTTT. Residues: CASSLDGDGEDTQYF.

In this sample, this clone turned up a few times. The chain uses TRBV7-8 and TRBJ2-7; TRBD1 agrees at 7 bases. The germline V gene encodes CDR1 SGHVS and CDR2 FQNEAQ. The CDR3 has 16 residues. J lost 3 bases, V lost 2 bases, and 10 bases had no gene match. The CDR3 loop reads CASSLPRQGNLYEQYF. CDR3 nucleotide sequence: TGTGCCAGCAGCTTACCCAGACAGGGAAATCTCTACGAGCAGTACTTC.

The CDR3 bases are TGTGCCAGCAGCTTAAGAGGCGGGGAGACCCAGTACTTC. It encodes CASSLRGGETQYF. The J gene is TRBJ2-5, the V gene TRBV11-3; D possibly corresponds to TRBD2 (5 bases). Trimming left V 2 bases short and J 5 bases short, with 9 bases between. Germline CDR1 SGHNT, CDR2 YENEEA. The CDR3 spans 13 residues.

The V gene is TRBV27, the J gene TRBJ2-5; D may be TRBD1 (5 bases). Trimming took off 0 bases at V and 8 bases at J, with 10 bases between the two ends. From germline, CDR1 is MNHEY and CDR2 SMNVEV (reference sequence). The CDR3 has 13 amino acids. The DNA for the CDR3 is TGTGCCAGCAGTTTATCAGGGGTTGGAACCCAGTACTTC. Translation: CASSLSGVGTQYF.

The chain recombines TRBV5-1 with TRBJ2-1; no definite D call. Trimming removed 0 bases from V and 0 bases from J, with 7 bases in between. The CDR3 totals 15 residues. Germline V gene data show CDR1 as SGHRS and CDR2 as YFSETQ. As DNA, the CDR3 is TGCGCCAGCAGCTTGGGAGGAGCCTCCTACAATGAGCAGTTCTTC. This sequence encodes CASSLGGASYNEQFF. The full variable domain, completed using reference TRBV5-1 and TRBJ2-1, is KAGVTQTPRYLIKTRGQQVTLSCSPISGHRSVSWYQQTPGQGLQFLFEYFSETQRNKGNFPGRFSGRQFSNSRSEMNVSTLELGDSALYLCASSLGGASYNEQFFGPGTRLTVL.

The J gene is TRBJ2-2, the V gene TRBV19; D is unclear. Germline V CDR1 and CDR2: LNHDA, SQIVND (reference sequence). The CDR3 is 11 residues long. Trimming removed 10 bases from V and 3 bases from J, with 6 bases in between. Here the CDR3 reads CATLYTGELFF. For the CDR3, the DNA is TGTGCCACGCTATACACCGGGGAGCTGTTTTTT.

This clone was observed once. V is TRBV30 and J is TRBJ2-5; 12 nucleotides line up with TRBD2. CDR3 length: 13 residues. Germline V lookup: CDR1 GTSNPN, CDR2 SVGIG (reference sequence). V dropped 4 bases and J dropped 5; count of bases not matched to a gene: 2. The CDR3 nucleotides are TGTGCCTGGACTAGCGGGAGGGCCGAGACCCAGTACTTC. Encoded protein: CAWTSGRAETQYF.

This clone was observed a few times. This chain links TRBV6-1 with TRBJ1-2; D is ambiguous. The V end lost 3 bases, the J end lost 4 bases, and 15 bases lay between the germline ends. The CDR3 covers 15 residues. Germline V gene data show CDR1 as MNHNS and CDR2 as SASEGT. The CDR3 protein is CASSEGVGGFYGYTF. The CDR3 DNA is TGTGCCAGCAGTGAGGGAGTGGGAGGGTTCTATGGCTACACCTTC.